These T cell receptor beta chains were read from a single sample in a study of blood T cells in healthy people across ages. TCRdb used MiXCR to reprocess the 5' RACE reads, holding one entry per CDR3 protein. The sample includes 910,000 or so distinct CDR3 sequences, roughly 47% of them seen just once. Sample: blood. The receptors originated from a woman aged 60-75 years in good health. CDR3s include the opening cysteine and the closing phenylalanine or tryptophan.

len	v_gene	j_gene	CDR3aa
13	TRBV5-6	TRBJ2-1	CASSLVQGNEQFF
12	TRBV7-6	TRBJ1-1	CASSSSGHQAFF
13	TRBV2	TRBJ1-5	CASSRTDNQPQHF
13	TRBV29-1	TRBJ1-1	CSVEEPRNTEAFF
17	TRBV12-3/TRBV12-4	TRBJ2-5	CASSMNPGTGYQETQYF
13	TRBV7-2	TRBJ1-1	CASSSNRGGEAFF
16	TRBV20-1	TRBJ2-7	CSAAQGWGQGAIEQYF
13	TRBV12-3/TRBV12-4	TRBJ2-1	CASNYYSNNEQFF
16	TRBV11-2	TRBJ2-4	CASSLAGRGAKNIQYF
14	TRBV12-3/TRBV12-4	TRBJ2-1	CASSLVGTDNEQFF
15	TRBV5-1	TRBJ1-6	CASSWAGQGSSLLHF
13	TRBV7-2	TRBJ2-1	CASREALYNEQFF
15	TRBV7-2	TRBJ2-3	CASSPVASATDTQYF
16	TRBV10-3	TRBJ1-5	CAISESGFSVGQPQHF
15	TRBV7-2	TRBJ2-3	CASDLSGAGTDTQYF
14	TRBV25-1	TRBJ2-3	CASRGPVWGDTQYF
14	TRBV20-1	TRBJ2-7	CSASWDSSSYEQYF
17	TRBV7-3	TRBJ2-3	CASSLKPSGSPGDTQYF
12	TRBV29-1	TRBJ2-7	CSVVTGSHEQYF
17	TRBV7-2	TRBJ2-1	CASSLASGTSRPNEQFF
17	TRBV7-2	TRBJ2-5	CASSFGVLAGLQETQYF
13	TRBV28	TRBJ2-1	CAGIASKNNEQFF
17	TRBV21-1	TRBJ2-7	CASSKDSGTGYSYEQYF
13	TRBV4-1	TRBJ2-7	CASSHGQLYEQYF
17	TRBV15	TRBJ2-3	CATSRERLAGSEWAQYF
15	TRBV28	TRBJ1-5	CASSLLTGTNQPQHF
15	TRBV9	TRBJ2-7	CASSVGEGPVYEQYF
13	TRBV18	TRBJ1-2	CASSPSDGYGYTF